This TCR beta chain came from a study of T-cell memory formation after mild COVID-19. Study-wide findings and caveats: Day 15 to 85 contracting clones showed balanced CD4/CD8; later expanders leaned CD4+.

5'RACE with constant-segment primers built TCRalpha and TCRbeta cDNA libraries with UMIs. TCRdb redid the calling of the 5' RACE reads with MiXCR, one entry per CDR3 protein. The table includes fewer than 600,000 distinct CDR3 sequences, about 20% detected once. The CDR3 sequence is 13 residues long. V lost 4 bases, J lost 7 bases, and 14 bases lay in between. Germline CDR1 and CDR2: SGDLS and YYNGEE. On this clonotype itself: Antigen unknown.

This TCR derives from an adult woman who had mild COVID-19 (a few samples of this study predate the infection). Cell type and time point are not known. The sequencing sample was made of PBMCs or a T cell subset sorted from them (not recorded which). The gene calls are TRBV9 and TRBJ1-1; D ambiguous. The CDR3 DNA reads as TGTGCCAGCAGCCCTACACGGGGTAGTGAAGCTTTCTTT. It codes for CASSPTRGSEAFF.